This TCR beta chain was recorded in a study of cytomegalovirus exposure and HLA in healthy donors (dated by TCRdb to about 2017). At the level of the whole study: According to an earlier analysis of 550 to 750 of the donors, about 190 million T cells yielded roughly 110 million unique TCR beta sequences and around 280 Gb of sequence data. An early release that covered about 600 HLA-typed donors contained approximately 320 gigabases of sequencing data and about 93 million unique TCR sequences. The genetic ancestry cluster associated with self-reported Caucasian donors included around 76% of the roughly 410 genotyped donors. The aim of the study was to test whether cataloging public T cell receptors could identify signatures of past pathogen exposure. The study profiled the T cell repertoires of under 850 subjects by immunosequencing and related them to cytomegalovirus serostatus. A separate validation cohort of roughly 110 different subjects was used in addition to the roughly 700-subject first cohort. High-throughput TCR immunosequencing, statistical association of individual TCRs with disease status, and machine learning were combined to predict cytomegalovirus infection status. To study patterns of TCR occurrence, a later analysis re-analyzed previously published TCR beta repertoires from under 750 donors and added high-resolution HLA genotyping. The later analysis used no new phenotypic data to find candidate immune exposures, relying instead on TCR beta sequences and their occurrence across donors. An earlier analysis of several hundred of the donors applied high-throughput TCR beta sequencing to assess whether each TCR beta V gene segment acted as functional or pseudogenic. Donor age, sex, ethnicity and CMV serostatus were collected together with the repertoire data. A later genetic analysis used genome-wide SNP genotypes for about three fifths of the 666 donors, treating that subset as a discovery cohort. All discovery cohort repertoires had been generated using a single sequencing platform. HLA typing covered class I and class II loci at four-digit resolution. The number of typed donors differed by locus: about 620-630 for A, B, C, DRB1 and DQB1; approximately 540 for DQA1; some 590 for DPA1; and some 450 for DPB1. Roughly five DR-DQ haplotypes were treated as single units for association and clustering because of strong linkage in the cohort. Among about 390 genotyped donors of the cohort, an average of roughly 240,000 unique TCR beta nucleotide sequences were sequenced per donor, around a sixth of them non-productive. Broader findings and caveats from the paper: According to a later analysis, most CMV-associated TCR beta chains appeared to be HLA-restricted, and the HLA associations seemed to be driven largely by CMV exposure. A later genetic analysis associated a missense DCLRE1C variant with V-gene and J-gene trimming of TCR beta chains, and an independent cohort replicated the association. Because the 87-base-pair reads could not distinguish some IMGT-functional V segments, including TRBV6-2 and TRBV6-3, those segments were excluded. In a later analysis, HLA-associated TCR beta chains were found to be more clonally expanded and to have lower generation probabilities than equally common non-associated chains. The sequencing pipeline was judged likely to have produced a cluster of highly shared sequence variants as a technical artifact. For the cohort, immune exposure information was limited to CMV serostatus. A further reported finding was that TCR beta sequences accurately predicted the HLA-A and HLA-B alleles for most subjects in the first cohort. In a later genetic analysis, fewer N-insertions in productive TCRs were reported among donors in an Asian-associated ancestry cluster than the approximately 710-donor mean. An earlier analysis of approximately 500 of the donors showed that most TCR beta V segments appeared in productive rearrangements either about 87% or about 30% of the time, which broadly matched IMGT annotations. Three of the identified cytomegalovirus-associated TCR beta chains were confirmed in vitro to be specific for cytomegalovirus antigens. Presence/absence analyses assumed roughly uniform sequencing depth across donors, an assumption that may not hold. According to the authors, the approach could potentially be generalized to other disease states and immunological phenotypes. Cytomegalovirus status was reported to be diagnosed by the classifier with high specificity and sensitivity in both the original and validation cohorts. Several of the top co-occurrence clusters appeared to be linked to parvovirus B19, influenza, CMV and Epstein-Barr virus, according to a later analysis. Correlated functional status among segregating V segments might be attributable to linkage disequilibrium, but an unknown experimental factor could not be ruled out. Over 15 rarely observed V segments, including chromosome 9 orphons, were excluded from the earlier analysis of several hundred of the donors because counts were too low. The study listed approximately 150 TCR beta chains as associated with cytomegalovirus. Most TCR sequences were observed very rarely across donors, whereas some public TCRs were present in many individuals. At a false discovery rate of 0.05, a later analysis linked approximately 18,000 TCR beta sequences to specific HLA alleles. Because HLA typing was unavailable for some donors at each locus, only the typed subset was used in association tests. When HLA alleles, especially DR and DQ, strongly co-occurred, attributing TCR associations to individual alleles was difficult. The cohort was sequenced for TCR beta chains only, and without alpha or paired-chain data the features that could be detected were limited. A later analysis found that TCR association rates varied across HLA loci, with DRB1 alleles showing the most associated TCRs and HLA-C alleles the fewest.

Library creation used the immunoSEQ multiplex PCR assay. For the multiplex PCR, a mixture combining 60 forward primers for TCR Vbeta segments and 13 reverse primers for TCR Jbeta segments was used. A multiplex PCR assay on genomic DNA amplified the CDR3 region of rearranged TCR beta genes. On the Illumina HiSeq System, the amplified TCR beta libraries were sequenced as 87-base-pair reads. The original methods were these. A later analysis tallied roughly 80 million unique TCR beta chains across the 650 to 750 repertoires, and some 10 million of those chains were shared by two or more donors. To remove PCR and sequencing errors, raw reads were error-corrected and collapsed into unique sequences using a nearest-neighbor algorithm that merged closely related sequences. CDR3 sequences were aligned to IMGT reference sequences to assign V, D and J gene segments. Each retained sequence needed at least a six-nucleotide match to both a V gene segment and a J gene segment. Rearrangements were classified as productive when the CDR3 lacked stop codons and remained in frame with V and J, and all other rearrangements were classified as non-productive. CDR3 was defined by IMGT convention, running from the second conserved V-encoded cysteine to the conserved J-encoded phenylalanine. Sequences without an unambiguous match to a single V gene segment were excluded from the earlier analysis of several hundred of the donors. In an earlier analysis of approximately 610 of the donors, V segments were called functional above 56.7% productive rearrangements and were called segregating when the between-donor standard deviation exceeded 5%. A statistical classification framework was built to diagnose cytomegalovirus status from the catalog of TCR beta chain sequences. In a later analysis, TCR nucleotide sequences were compared against IMGT/GENE-DB human TR gene sequences so that V and J genes could be assigned. The TCRdist pipeline was used in a later analysis to assign CDR3 sequences and most-parsimonious VDJ recombination scenarios. In a later analysis, each TCR beta chain was defined by its CDR3 amino acid sequence together with its V-gene family, and reads lacking a unique V-gene family were excluded. To address suspected cross-contamination and a sequencing artifact, a later analysis removed 550 to 750 highly shared, low-generation-probability nucleotide sequences. A later analysis calculated a clonal expansion index for each public chain from normalized within-repertoire ranks of inferred template counts. Generation probabilities in a later analysis came from a VDJ recombination model fitted to out-of-frame rearrangements, and those results were checked against IGoR. In a later analysis, TCR-TCR, TCR-HLA and TCR-CMV co-occurrence was scored with hypergeometric tests, and a repertoire-size bias correction was applied to TCR pairs. To estimate false discovery rates, a later analysis permuted the HLA or CMV assignments 20 times. A later analysis grouped co-occurring TCRs with DBSCAN, adding TCRdist sequence similarity when clustering within HLA-allele-positive subsets. Repertoires with fewer than 30,000 or more than 120,000 public chains, plus five repertoires with anomalous nucleotide sharing, were excluded from co-occurrence clustering. TCRdb's version of the immuneACCESS table is confined to in-frame rearrangements and falls short of the full clone set. An unresolved V gene accounts for under half of the shortfall where checked; the remainder is of unknown origin. The DNA gave D and trimming, while V, J and clone size come from that table. The sample profile shows about 99,000 clones; 10% of them were found once. The top ten constitute 5.5% to 7.5% of the sample.

V loses 2 bases at its end and J loses 4 bases; junction bases beyond the gene matches: 3. CDR1 and CDR2 are drawn from the germline V gene: SGHVS, FQNEAQ. The CDR3 holds 15 amino acids from the cysteine to the phenylalanine. Kept here is only the CDR3 DNA, which spans 45 bases and is read in frame from base 1. This clone was detected only a few times. Which antigen it targets is not known. No quality values exist for individual bases; no much larger clone is one base distant. The cohort comprised 666 healthy bone marrow donors. All cohort members were sampled while nominally healthy, although unrecorded immune exposures were likely present. The donor was CMV seropositive and was included in the group of approximately 310 seropositive cohort members. A peripheral blood sample was collected from each donor, and TCR beta sequencing was performed on peripheral blood mononuclear cells. The Qiagen DNeasy Blood Extraction Kit was used to extract genomic DNA from the blood cell samples.

The chain is made from TRBV7-8 and TRBJ2-5, with 11 central nucleotides matching TRBD2. The receptor comes from a man in his forties or fifties in good health and CMV-seropositive. Source material: PBMCs. The CDR3 reads CASSLTSGSGETQYF. The DNA sequence is given as TGTGCCAGCAGCTTAACTAGCGGGAGTGGAGAGACCCAGTACTTC.